The 15 T cell receptor beta chains reported below all come from one sample, sequenced in a study of post-analysis software for immune sequencing data. Whole-study findings and limits: TRBV5-6, TRBV5-1 and TRBV20-1 belonged to a set of about five TRBV segments that were more frequent in patients than controls.

Presence of unique molecular identifiers characterized the TCR beta cDNA libraries. TCRdb reprocessed the PCR reads via MiXCR and lists one record per CDR3 protein. The sample lists roughly 650,000 distinct CDR3 sequences, around 60% occurring once. Antigen specificity for these receptors is unknown. The sample comprised blood. These receptors came from a girl aged 2 to 10 with multiple sclerosis.

This clonotype was counted between two and nine times. This chain joins TRBV9 and TRBJ2-1; maybe TRBD2 (6 bases). Germline values: CDR1 SGDLS, CDR2 YYNGEE. The CDR3 length is 16 residues. Deletions cut 0 bases from V and 2 bases from J, with 12 bases between. The CDR3 spells CASSVAGGAAYNEQFF. CDR3 coding DNA: TGTGCCAGCAGCGTAGCTGGCGGGGCCGCCTACAATGAGCAGTTCTTC. The complete variable domain, with remaining parts taken from reference TRBV9 and TRBJ2-1, reads DSGVTQTPKHLITATGQRVTLRCSPRSGDLSVYWYQQSLDQGLQFLIQYYNGEERAKGNILERFSAQQFPDLHSELNLSSLELGDSALYFCASSVAGGAAYNEQFFGPGTRLTVL.

This clonotype was picked up a small number of times. The V call is TRBV5-1, the J call TRBJ2-7; 7 bases line up with TRBD1. Germline lookup yields CDR1 SGHRS and CDR2 YFSETQ. Germline trimming cut 6 bases from V and 3 bases from J; bases unmatched to any gene: 6. CDR3 length equals 13 residues. The CDR3 spells CASTWDSHYEQYF. DNA of the CDR3: TGCGCCAGCACCTGGGACAGCCACTACGAGCAGTACTTC.

This rearrangement joins TRBV4-3 to TRBJ2-1, with 8 bases identical to TRBD2. The germline V gene has CDR1 LGHNA and CDR2 YSLEER. Losses at the gene ends were 0 bases for V and 9 bases for J; bases not matched to a gene: 13. The CDR3 is 17 residues long. The CDR3 loop reads CASSQEGYSGRAAEQFF. The CDR3 bases are TGCGCCAGCAGCCAAGAAGGTTACTCCGGGAGGGCCGCTGAGCAGTTCTTC.

The chain is built from TRBV27 and TRBJ2-4; 9 nucleotides line up with TRBD1. V lost 3 bases, J lost 2 bases, and 2 bases stayed unmatched. Per the germline V gene, CDR1 is MNHEY and CDR2 is SMNVEV (reference sequence). The CDR3 loop spans 15 amino acids. CDR3 nucleotide sequence: TGTGCCAGCAGTTTTGACAGGGGGTCCAAAAACATTCAGTACTTC. Translated, it gives CASSFDRGSKNIQYF.

The rearrangement joins TRBV30 to TRBJ2-7, with 12 bases lining up with TRBD2. Germline-derived CDR1 and CDR2 are GTSNPN and SVGIG (reference sequence). The V and J ends lost 0 bases and 6 bases, in that order; junction bases with no gene match: 3. The length of the CDR3 is 14 residues. The CDR3 region has the DNA TGTGCCTGGAGTGTGCTAGCGGGAGGGGCCGAGCAGTACTTC. It is translated as CAWSVLAGGAEQYF.

This clonotype occurred a few times. This rearrangement joins TRBV29-1 to TRBJ2-1; D is perhaps TRBD2 (6 bases). The CDR3 length is 15 residues. Trimming stripped 0 bases from V and 9 bases from J, with 18 bases between. Germline V gene lookup returns CDR1 SQVTM and CDR2 ANQGSEA. The CDR3 nucleotides read TGCAGCGTTGAAGATGCTAGCGAATTGGGCAGTGAGCAGTTCTTC. This encodes CSVEDASELGSEQFF.

This clonotype was seen a handful of times. This chain links TRBV5-1 with TRBJ2-1; 11 bases fit TRBD2. Germline CDR1 is SGHRS and CDR2 is YFSETQ. With V trimmed by 4 bases and J by 7 bases, 1 base remained unmatched. This CDR3 region has 13 residues. The CDR3 sequence is CASSASGRNEQFF. The CDR3 bases are TGCGCCAGCAGCGCTAGCGGGAGGAATGAGCAGTTCTTC.

This clonotype was found a few times. Sequence at one end of the junction differs from germline and may be a read error. V and J are TRBV7-7 and TRBJ2-2; D gene unclear. Germline assignment: CDR1 SSHAT and CDR2 FNYEAQ (reference sequence). The CDR3 sequence is 13 residues long. The DNA of the CDR3 is TGTGCTAGCAGCTTTGGTATCTCGGGGGAGCTGTTTTTT. Translation: CASSFGISGELFF.

The chain has TRBV19 and TRBJ2-1; a possible D gene is TRBD2 (6 bases). Germline V gene data show CDR1 as LNHDA and CDR2 as SQIVND (reference sequence). The CDR3 runs to 13 residues. The V and J ends lost 7 bases and 10 bases respectively, with 17 bases between them. The CDR3 sequence: CASTWGGVREQFF. DNA of the CDR3: TGTGCCAGTACCTGGGGCGGGGTTCGAGAGCAGTTCTTC.

This rearrangement joins TRBV7-2 to TRBJ1-1, with no clear D. The CDR3 has 14 residues. Germline CDR1 SGHTA, CDR2 FQGNSA. V lost 3 bases and J 1 base, leaving 9 bases between the germline ends. The CDR3 loop is CASSFVGENTEAFF. As DNA, the CDR3 is TGTGCCAGCAGCTTCGTCGGGGAGAACACTGAAGCTTTCTTT. Drawing the rest from reference TRBV7-2 and TRBJ1-1, the complete variable domain is GAGVSQSPSNKVTEKGKDVELRCDPISGHTALYWYRQSLGQGLEFLIYFQGNSAPDKSGLPSDRFSAERTGGSVSTLTIQRTQQEDSAVYLCASSFVGENTEAFFGQGTRLTVV.

The chain recombines TRBV29-1 with TRBJ2-7, with 9 nucleotides matching TRBD1. Germline CDR1 and CDR2: SQVTM and ANQGSEA. This CDR3 comprises 14 residues. With 3 bases clipped from V and 2 bases from J, the junction kept 5 bases outside the gene matches. CDR3 in amino acids: CSVEARQGAYEQYF. The CDR3 nucleotides are TGCAGCGTTGAGGCCAGACAGGGGGCCTACGAGCAGTACTTC.

To note about this clonotype: One junction end does not reproduce the germline sequence, and a read error may be involved. The chain couples TRBV12-5 to TRBJ1-6, with 8 positions matching TRBD1. This CDR3 is built from 19 residues. Germline V gene data show CDR1 as LGHNT and CDR2 as FRNRAP. The DNA of the CDR3 is TGTGCTAGCCTCACCCACAAAGGACAGGGCGGCTCCCATAATTCACCCCTCCACTTT. Translating it yields CASLTHKGQGGSHNSPLHF.

The gene calls are TRBV20-1 and TRBJ2-1; no definite D call. The CDR3 consists of 14 residues. Between the trimmed V and J ends, which lost 5 bases and 7 bases, there was a span of 18 bases. Germline V gene sequence: CDR1 DFQATT, CDR2 SNEGSKA (reference sequence). The CDR3 here is CSAPASRKSNEQFF. DNA for the CDR3: TGCAGTGCTCCAGCCTCCAGAAAGTCTAATGAGCAGTTCTTC.

The chain has TRBV5-1 and TRBJ2-1, with D perhaps assigned TRBD1 or TRBD2 (5 bases each). The ends were cut back, 8 bases at V and 6 bases at J, with 21 bases in the middle. CDR1 is SGHRS and CDR2 is YFSETQ in the germline V gene. The CDR3 runs to 15 residues. The DNA for the CDR3 is TGCGCCAGTACCGGCGAACGGGACGGCTTCAATGAGCAGTTCTTC. Protein: CASTGERDGFNEQFF.

This clonotype has more than one count but fewer than ten. The chain has TRBV7-9 and TRBJ2-7; no definite D call. The CDR3 has 16 residues. V was pared by 1 base and J by 2 bases, with 15 bases between. The germline CDR1 and CDR2 sequences are SEHNR and FQNEAQ (reference sequence). Written as DNA, the CDR3 is TGTGCCAGCAGCTTAGTTACGAATAAGGCTCCCTACGAGCAGTACTTC. The encoded protein is CASSLVTNKAPYEQYF.